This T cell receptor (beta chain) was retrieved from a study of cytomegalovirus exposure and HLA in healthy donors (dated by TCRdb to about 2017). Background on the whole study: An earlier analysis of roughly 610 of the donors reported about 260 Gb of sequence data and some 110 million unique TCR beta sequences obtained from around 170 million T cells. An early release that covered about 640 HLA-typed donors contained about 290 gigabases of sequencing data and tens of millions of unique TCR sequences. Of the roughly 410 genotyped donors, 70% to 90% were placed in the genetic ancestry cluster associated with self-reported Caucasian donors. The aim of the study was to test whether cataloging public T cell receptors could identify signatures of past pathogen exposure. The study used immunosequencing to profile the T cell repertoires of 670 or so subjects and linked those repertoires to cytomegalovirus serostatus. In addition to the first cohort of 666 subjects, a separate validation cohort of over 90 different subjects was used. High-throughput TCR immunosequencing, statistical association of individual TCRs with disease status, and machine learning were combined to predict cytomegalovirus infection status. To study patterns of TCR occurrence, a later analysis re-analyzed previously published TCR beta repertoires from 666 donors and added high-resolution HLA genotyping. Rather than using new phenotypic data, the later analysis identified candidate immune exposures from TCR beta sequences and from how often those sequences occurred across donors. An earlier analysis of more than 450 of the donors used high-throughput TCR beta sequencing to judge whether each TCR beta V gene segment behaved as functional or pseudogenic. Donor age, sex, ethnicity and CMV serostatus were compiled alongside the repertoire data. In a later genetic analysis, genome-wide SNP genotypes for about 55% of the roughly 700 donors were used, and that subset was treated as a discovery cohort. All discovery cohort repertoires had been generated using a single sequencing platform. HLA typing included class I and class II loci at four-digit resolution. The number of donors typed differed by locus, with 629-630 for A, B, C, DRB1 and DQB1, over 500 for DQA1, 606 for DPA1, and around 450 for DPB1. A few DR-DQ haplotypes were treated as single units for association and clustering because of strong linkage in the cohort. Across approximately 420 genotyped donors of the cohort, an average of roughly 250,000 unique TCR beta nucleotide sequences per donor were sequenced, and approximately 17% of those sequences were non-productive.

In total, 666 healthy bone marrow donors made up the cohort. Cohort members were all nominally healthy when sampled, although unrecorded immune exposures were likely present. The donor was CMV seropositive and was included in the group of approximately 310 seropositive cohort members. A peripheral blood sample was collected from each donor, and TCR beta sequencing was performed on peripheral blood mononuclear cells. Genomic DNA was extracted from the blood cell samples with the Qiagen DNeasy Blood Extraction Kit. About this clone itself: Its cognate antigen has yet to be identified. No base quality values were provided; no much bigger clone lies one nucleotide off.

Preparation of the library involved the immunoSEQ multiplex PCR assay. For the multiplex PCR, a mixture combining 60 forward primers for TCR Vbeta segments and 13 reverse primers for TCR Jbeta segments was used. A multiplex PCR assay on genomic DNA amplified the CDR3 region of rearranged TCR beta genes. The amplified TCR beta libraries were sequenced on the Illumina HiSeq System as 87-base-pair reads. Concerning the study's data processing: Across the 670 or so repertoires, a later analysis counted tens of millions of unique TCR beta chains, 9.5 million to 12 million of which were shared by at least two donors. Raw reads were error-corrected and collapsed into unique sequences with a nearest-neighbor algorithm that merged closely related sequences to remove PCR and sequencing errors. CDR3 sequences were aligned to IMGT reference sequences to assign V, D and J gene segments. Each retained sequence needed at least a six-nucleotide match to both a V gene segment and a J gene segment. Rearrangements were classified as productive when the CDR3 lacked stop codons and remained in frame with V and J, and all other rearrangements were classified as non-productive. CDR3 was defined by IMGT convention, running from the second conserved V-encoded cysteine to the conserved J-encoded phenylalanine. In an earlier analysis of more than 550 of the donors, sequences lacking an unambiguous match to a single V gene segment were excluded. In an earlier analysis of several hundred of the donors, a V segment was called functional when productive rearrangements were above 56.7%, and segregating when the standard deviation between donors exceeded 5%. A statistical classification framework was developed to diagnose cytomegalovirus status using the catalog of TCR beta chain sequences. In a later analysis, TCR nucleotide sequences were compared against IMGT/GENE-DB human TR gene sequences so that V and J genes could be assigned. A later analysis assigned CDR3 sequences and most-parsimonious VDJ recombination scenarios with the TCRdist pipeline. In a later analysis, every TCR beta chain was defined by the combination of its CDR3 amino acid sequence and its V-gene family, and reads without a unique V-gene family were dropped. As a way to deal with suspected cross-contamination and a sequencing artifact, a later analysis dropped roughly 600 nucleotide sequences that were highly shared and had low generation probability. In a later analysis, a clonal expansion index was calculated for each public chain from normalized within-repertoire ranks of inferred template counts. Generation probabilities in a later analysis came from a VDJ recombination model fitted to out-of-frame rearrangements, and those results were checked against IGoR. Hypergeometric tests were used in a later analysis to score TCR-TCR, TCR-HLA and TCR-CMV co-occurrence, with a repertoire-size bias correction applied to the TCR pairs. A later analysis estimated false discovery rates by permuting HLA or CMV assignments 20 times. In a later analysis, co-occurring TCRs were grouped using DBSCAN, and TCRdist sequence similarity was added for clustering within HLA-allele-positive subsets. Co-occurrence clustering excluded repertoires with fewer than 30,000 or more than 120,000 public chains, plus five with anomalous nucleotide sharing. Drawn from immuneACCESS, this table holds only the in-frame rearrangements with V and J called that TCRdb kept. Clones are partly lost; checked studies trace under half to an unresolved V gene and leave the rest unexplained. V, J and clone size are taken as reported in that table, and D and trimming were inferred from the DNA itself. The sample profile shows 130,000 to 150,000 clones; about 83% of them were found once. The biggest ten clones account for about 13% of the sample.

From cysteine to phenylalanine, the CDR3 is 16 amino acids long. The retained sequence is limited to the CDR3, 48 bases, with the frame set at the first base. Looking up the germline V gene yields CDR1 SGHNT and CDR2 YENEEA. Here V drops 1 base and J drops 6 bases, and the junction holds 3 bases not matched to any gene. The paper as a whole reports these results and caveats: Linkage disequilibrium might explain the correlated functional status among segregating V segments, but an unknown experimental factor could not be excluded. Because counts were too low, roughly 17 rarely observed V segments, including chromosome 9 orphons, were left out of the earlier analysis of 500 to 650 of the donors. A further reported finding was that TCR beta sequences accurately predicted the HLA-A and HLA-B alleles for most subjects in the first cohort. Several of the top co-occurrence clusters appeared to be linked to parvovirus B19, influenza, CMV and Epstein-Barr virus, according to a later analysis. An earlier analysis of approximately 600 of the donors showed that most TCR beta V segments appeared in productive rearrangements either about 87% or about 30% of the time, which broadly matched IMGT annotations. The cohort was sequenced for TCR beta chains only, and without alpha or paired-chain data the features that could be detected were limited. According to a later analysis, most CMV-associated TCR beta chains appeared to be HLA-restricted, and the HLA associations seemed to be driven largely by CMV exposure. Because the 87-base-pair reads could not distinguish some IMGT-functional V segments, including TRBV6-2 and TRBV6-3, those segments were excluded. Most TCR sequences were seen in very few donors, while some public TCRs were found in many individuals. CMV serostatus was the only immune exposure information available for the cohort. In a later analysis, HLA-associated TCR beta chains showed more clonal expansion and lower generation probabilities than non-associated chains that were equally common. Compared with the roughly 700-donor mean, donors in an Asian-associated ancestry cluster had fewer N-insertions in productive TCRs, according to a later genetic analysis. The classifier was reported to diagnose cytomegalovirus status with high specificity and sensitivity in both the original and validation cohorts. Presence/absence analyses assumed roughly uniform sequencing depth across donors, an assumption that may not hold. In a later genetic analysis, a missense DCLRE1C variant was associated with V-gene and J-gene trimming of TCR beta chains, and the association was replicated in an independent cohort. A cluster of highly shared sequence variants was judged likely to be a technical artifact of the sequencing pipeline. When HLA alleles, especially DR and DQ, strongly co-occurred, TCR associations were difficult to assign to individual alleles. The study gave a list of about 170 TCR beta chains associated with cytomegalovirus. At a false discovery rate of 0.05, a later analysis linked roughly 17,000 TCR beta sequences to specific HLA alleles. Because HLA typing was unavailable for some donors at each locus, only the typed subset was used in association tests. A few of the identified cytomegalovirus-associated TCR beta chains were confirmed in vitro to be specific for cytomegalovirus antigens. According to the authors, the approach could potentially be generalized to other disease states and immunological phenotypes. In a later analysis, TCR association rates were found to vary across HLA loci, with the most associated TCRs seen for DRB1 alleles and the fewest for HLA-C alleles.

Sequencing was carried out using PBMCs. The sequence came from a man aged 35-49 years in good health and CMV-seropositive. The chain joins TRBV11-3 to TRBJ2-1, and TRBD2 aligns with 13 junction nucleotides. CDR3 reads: CASSLVGTSGINEQFF. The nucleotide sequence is TGTGCCAGCAGCTTAGTTGGGACTAGCGGGATCAATGAGCAGTTCTTC.